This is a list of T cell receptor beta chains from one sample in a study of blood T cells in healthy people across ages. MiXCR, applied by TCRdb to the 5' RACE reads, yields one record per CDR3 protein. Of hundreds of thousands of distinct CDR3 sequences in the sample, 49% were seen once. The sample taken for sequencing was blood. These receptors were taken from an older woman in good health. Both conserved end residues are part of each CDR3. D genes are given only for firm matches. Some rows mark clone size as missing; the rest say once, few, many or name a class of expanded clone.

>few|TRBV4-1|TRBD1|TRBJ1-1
CASSPVPGTGTEAFF
TGCGCCAGCAGCCCGGTTCCGGGGACAGGCACTGAAGCTTTCTTT
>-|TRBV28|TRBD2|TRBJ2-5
CASSGGGPEAQYF
TGTGCCAGCAGTGGGGGGGGTCCCGAGGCCCAGTACTTC
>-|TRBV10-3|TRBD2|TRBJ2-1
CAISESGAGGGNNEQFF
TGTGCCATCAGTGAGTCCGGGGCGGGAGGCGGCAACAATGAGCAGTTCTTC
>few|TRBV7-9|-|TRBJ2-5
CASSSTRIRETQYF
TGTGCCAGCAGCTCAACCCGAATCAGAGAGACCCAGTACTTC
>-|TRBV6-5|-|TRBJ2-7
CASSYSIGWAYEQYF
TGTGCCAGCAGTTACTCGATAGGGTGGGCCTACGAGCAGTACTTC
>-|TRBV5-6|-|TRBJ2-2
CASSPDYTGELFF
TGTGCCAGCAGCCCGGACTATACCGGGGAGCTGTTTTTT
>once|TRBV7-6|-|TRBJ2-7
CASKREQGANYEQYF
TGTGCCAGCAAGCGAGAACAGGGAGCGAACTACGAGCAGTACTTC
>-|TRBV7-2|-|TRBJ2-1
CASSLASAGYNGQFF
TGTGCCAGCAGCTTAGCGTCGGCGGGTTACAATGGGCAGTTCTTC
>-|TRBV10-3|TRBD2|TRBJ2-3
CAISPGREDTDTQYF
TGTGCCATCAGCCCTGGGCGGGAGGACACAGATACGCAGTATTTT
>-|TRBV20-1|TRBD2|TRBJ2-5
CSARNPGLAGARETQYF
TGCAGTGCTAGAAACCCGGGACTAGCGGGAGCTAGAGAGACCCAGTACTTC
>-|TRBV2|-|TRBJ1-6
CASSGQINNSPLHF
TGTGCCAGCAGTGGGCAAATCAATAATTCACCCCTCCACTTT
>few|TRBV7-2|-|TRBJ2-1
CASSLALVGGNEQFF
TGTGCCAGCAGCTTGGCCCTAGTGGGTGGGAATGAGCAGTTCTTC
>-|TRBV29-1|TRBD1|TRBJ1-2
CSVGVGTGIYGYTF
TGCAGCGTGGGGGTGGGGACAGGGATCTATGGCTACACCTTC
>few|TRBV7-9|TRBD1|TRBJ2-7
CASSFPDRGIYEQYF
TGTGCCAGCAGCTTTCCCGACAGGGGAATCTACGAGCAGTACTTC
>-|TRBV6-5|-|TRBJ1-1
CASSHREGLTEAFF
TGTGCCAGCAGCCACCGGGAGGGGCTCACTGAAGCTTTCTTT
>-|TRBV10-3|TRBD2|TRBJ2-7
CAINPSGKHNEQYF
TGTGCCATCAACCCTAGCGGGAAGCACAATGAGCAGTACTTC
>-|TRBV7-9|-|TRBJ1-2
CASSLDIIGEAYYGYTF
TGTGCCAGCAGCTTAGATATAATAGGGGAGGCGTACTATGGCTACACCTTC
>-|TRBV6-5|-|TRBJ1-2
CASSYSGAANYGYTF
TGTGCCAGCAGTTACTCGGGTGCAGCTAACTATGGCTACACCTTC
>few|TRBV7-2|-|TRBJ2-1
CASSSGFYNEQFF
TGTGCCAGCAGCTCTGGTTTCTACAATGAGCAGTTCTTC
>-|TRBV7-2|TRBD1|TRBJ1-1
CASSLVHDRGFQGDTEAFF
TGTGCCAGCAGCTTAGTCCATGACAGGGGGTTTCAAGGGGACACTGAAGCTTTCTTT
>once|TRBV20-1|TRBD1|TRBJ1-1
CSAHPRGPGTEAFF
TGCAGTGCACACCCCAGGGGGCCGGGCACTGAAGCTTTCTTT
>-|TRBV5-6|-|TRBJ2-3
CASSFRTTSTDTQYF
TGTGCCAGCAGCTTCCGGACTACTAGCACAGATACGCAGTATTTT
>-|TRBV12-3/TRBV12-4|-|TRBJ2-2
CASSFSGVNTGELFF
TGTGCCAGCAGTTTTTCAGGGGTGAACACCGGGGAGCTGTTTTTT
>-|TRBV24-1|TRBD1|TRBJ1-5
CAISDPRTGNQPQHF
TGTGCCATCAGTGATCCCAGGACAGGGAATCAGCCCCAGCATTTT
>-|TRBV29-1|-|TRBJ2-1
CSVAARIGNEQFF
TGCAGCGTTGCTGCGCGCATTGGGAATGAGCAGTTCTTC
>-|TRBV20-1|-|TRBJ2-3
CSAAPRGVNTDTQYF
TGCAGTGCTGCCCCCCGCGGGGTAAATACGGATACGCAGTATTTT
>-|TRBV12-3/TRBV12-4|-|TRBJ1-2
CASSFRRGSNYGYTF
TGTGCCAGCAGTTTTCGCAGAGGATCTAACTATGGCTACACCTTC
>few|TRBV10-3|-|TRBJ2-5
CAISAAVETQYF
TGTGCCATCAGCGCAGCCGTCGAGACCCAGTACTTC
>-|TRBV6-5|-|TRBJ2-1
CASSPTWDYEQFF
TGTGCCAGCAGCCCTACATGGGACTATGAGCAGTTCTTC
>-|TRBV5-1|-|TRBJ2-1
CASSLAISNEQFF
TGCGCCAGCAGCTTGGCGATTTCCAATGAGCAGTTCTTC
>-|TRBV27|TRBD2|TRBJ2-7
CASSLRLAGVKYYEQYF
TGTGCCAGCAGCTTACGACTAGCGGGAGTGAAATACTACGAGCAGTACTTC
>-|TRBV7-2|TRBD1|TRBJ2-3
CASSFTRDRGSDTQYF
TGTGCCAGCAGCTTCACCCGGGACAGGGGTTCTGATACGCAGTATTTT
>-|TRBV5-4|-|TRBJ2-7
CASSLVPGVREQYF
TGTGCCAGCAGCTTGGTGCCGGGTGTCAGGGAGCAGTACTTC
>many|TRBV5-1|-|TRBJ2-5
CASSVGFGETQYF
TGCGCCAGCAGCGTGGGGTTTGGAGAGACCCAGTACTTC
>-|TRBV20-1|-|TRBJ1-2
CSASKDYGYTF
TGCAGTGCTAGTAAGGACTATGGCTACACCTTC
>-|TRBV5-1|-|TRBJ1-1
CASSAGGRRPGNTEAFF
TGCGCCAGCAGCGCGGGGGGACGGCGCCCTGGGAACACTGAAGCTTTCTTT
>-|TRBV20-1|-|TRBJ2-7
CSARMSRPYEQYF
TGCAGTGCTAGAATGAGCCGGCCCTACGAGCAGTACTTC
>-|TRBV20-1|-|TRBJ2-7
CSARDAGTLYEQYF
TGCAGTGCTAGAGATGCCGGGACCCTCTACGAGCAGTACTTC
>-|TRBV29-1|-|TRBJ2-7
CSAYGGTSYEQYF
TGCAGCGCCTACGGCGGGACCTCCTACGAGCAGTACTTC
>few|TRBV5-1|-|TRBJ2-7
CASSLLPERAEQYF
TGCGCCAGCAGCTTGCTTCCGGAGCGTGCGGAGCAGTACTTC
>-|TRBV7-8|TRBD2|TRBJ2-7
CASSSRTSGTYEQYF
TGTGCCAGCAGCTCCAGGACTAGCGGGACCTACGAGCAGTACTTC
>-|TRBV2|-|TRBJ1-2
CASSPQWSEYGYTF
TGTGCCAGCAGCCCCCAGTGGTCTGAATATGGCTACACCTTC
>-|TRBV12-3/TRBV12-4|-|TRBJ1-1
CASSRGLEAFF
TGTGCCAGCAGTCGGGGTTTGGAAGCTTTCTTT
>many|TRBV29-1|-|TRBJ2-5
CSVEQGGETQYF
TGCAGCGTTGAACAGGGGGGAGAGACCCAGTACTTC
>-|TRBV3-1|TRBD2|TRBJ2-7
CASRPSGSDEQYF
TGTGCCAGCAGACCTAGCGGGAGTGACGAGCAGTACTTC
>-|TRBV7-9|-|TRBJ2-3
CASSLLQGVSTDTQYF
TGTGCCAGCAGCCTACTACAGGGAGTTAGCACAGATACGCAGTATTTT